This is a list of T cell receptor beta chains from one sample in a study of blood T cell repertoires in COVID-19. Some clones are missing from TCRdb's copy, which holds only in-frame ones; the method was immunoSEQ multiplex PCR. Among nearly 95,000 clones listed, 85% to 90% were seen once. Sequencing input: peripheral blood. These receptors were collected from a human donor with active COVID-19. The donor label of this sample is uncertain. Both conserved end residues are part of each CDR3. The order of the fields is J gene, V gene, CDR3 protein.

J gene: TRBJ1-1
V gene: TRBV6-5
CDR3 protein: CASSRDRNTEAFF

J gene: TRBJ1-2
V gene: TRBV5-1
CDR3 protein: CASSLDGTGGGYGYTF

J gene: TRBJ2-2
V gene: TRBV9
CDR3 protein: CASSLLRGTGANTGELFF

J gene: TRBJ2-2
V gene: TRBV4-3
CDR3 protein: CASSQDFPGELFF

J gene: TRBJ2-3
V gene: TRBV9
CDR3 protein: CASSDPGQRTTDTQYF

J gene: TRBJ2-6
V gene: TRBV3-1/TRBV3-2
CDR3 protein: CASSQVSSGANVLTF

J gene: TRBJ1-1
V gene: TRBV19
CDR3 protein: CASSMEGQGEAFF

J gene: TRBJ2-1
V gene: TRBV6-6
CDR3 protein: CASSSRASGYNEQFF

J gene: TRBJ1-2
V gene: TRBV10-3
CDR3 protein: CAISDDQGYGYTF

J gene: TRBJ2-1
V gene: TRBV19
CDR3 protein: CASSRTGPEQFF

J gene: TRBJ2-5
V gene: TRBV9
CDR3 protein: CASSVGLSGGPRETQYF

J gene: TRBJ2-1
V gene: TRBV5-1
CDR3 protein: CASSFRGGNEQFF

J gene: TRBJ1-6
V gene: TRBV5-4
CDR3 protein: CASSLAGSSPLHF

J gene: TRBJ1-1
V gene: TRBV7-9
CDR3 protein: CASSLSRVVSTEAFF

J gene: TRBJ2-5
V gene: TRBV7-9
CDR3 protein: CASSSGTSGETQYF

J gene: TRBJ2-1
V gene: TRBV11-3
CDR3 protein: CASSPYLTGTYNEQFF

J gene: TRBJ1-4
V gene: TRBV4-3
CDR3 protein: CASSLYIDEKLFF

J gene: TRBJ2-1
V gene: TRBV7-3
CDR3 protein: CASGGNTPYNEQFF

J gene: TRBJ2-7
V gene: TRBV9
CDR3 protein: CASSVAGADYEQYF

J gene: TRBJ1-6
V gene: TRBV9
CDR3 protein: CASSVDQRTGPYNSPLHF

J gene: TRBJ1-1
V gene: TRBV6-5
CDR3 protein: CASSSGTGGTNTEAFF

J gene: TRBJ2-5
V gene: TRBV4-1
CDR3 protein: CASSQEAGTLQETQYF

J gene: TRBJ1-5
V gene: TRBV27
CDR3 protein: CASSFGYSNQPQHF

J gene: TRBJ1-3
V gene: TRBV29-1
CDR3 protein: CSVEGQTGNTIYF

J gene: TRBJ1-3
V gene: TRBV7-6
CDR3 protein: CASSVDRASGNTIYF

J gene: TRBJ2-5
V gene: TRBV5-1
CDR3 protein: CASSHSARSRETQYF

J gene: TRBJ1-3
V gene: TRBV11-2
CDR3 protein: CASSLKTGVAPSGNTIYF

J gene: TRBJ2-3
V gene: TRBV5-5
CDR3 protein: CASSLGRGEFLNTQYF

J gene: TRBJ2-1
V gene: TRBV4-3
CDR3 protein: CASRWGLAVTNEQFF

J gene: TRBJ2-2
V gene: TRBV20-1
CDR3 protein: CSASRLAGVNTGELFF

J gene: TRBJ1-1
V gene: TRBV19
CDR3 protein: CASMEERGFTEAFF

J gene: TRBJ2-1
V gene: TRBV7-8
CDR3 protein: CASSLRTSGDTYSYNEQFF

J gene: TRBJ2-1
V gene: TRBV4-3
CDR3 protein: CASSQIETWGGSYNEQFF

J gene: TRBJ2-4
V gene: TRBV4-1
CDR3 protein: CASSQGSGQGLAKNIQYF

J gene: TRBJ2-1
V gene: TRBV27
CDR3 protein: CASSLSIGQGAYNEQFF

J gene: TRBJ1-2
V gene: TRBV9
CDR3 protein: CASSGQRNYGYTF

J gene: TRBJ2-5
V gene: TRBV18
CDR3 protein: CASSPPRGQETQYF

J gene: TRBJ1-6
V gene: TRBV30
CDR3 protein: CAWSEGAFFDDSPLHF

J gene: TRBJ1-1
V gene: TRBV7-9
CDR3 protein: CASSFEPGQAKNTEAFF

J gene: TRBJ2-1
V gene: TRBV6-5
CDR3 protein: CASTTRGRNNEQFF

J gene: TRBJ2-1
V gene: TRBV6-2/TRBV6-3
CDR3 protein: CASSWAAGVNNEQFF

J gene: TRBJ2-1
V gene: TRBV27
CDR3 protein: CASSSGQSSYNEQFF

J gene: TRBJ2-3
V gene: TRBV4-1
CDR3 protein: CASSQRSGTRSKDTQYF

J gene: TRBJ2-1
V gene: TRBV5-1
CDR3 protein: CASSTVGGNNEQFF

J gene: TRBJ2-3
V gene: TRBV19
CDR3 protein: CASSETSGAGTDTQYF

J gene: TRBJ2-7
V gene: TRBV7-2
CDR3 protein: CASSLDSGGAAYEQYF

J gene: TRBJ2-4
V gene: TRBV28
CDR3 protein: CASSLGHVQANIQYF

J gene: TRBJ2-5
V gene: TRBV20-1
CDR3 protein: CSARQGETQYF

J gene: TRBJ1-3
V gene: TRBV27
CDR3 protein: CASSLSGARNTIYF

J gene: TRBJ1-2
V gene: TRBV2
CDR3 protein: CASRKGTGSYYGYTF

J gene: TRBJ1-5
V gene: TRBV4-1
CDR3 protein: CASSQSGGNQPQHF

J gene: TRBJ1-5
V gene: TRBV7-9
CDR3 protein: CASSRDSYQPQHF

J gene: TRBJ1-1
V gene: TRBV5-5
CDR3 protein: CASSLGDRLTEAFF